The rows below give T cell receptor beta chains drawn from one sample of a study of blood T cell repertoires in COVID-19. Here immunoSEQ multiplex PCR was the method, and the copy in TCRdb shows in-frame clones only, minus some. The sample has 310,000 or so clones; approximately 85% are singletons. Sequencing was carried out using peripheral blood. These receptors were taken from a woman aged 45-59 years with acute or convalescent COVID-19. CDR3s include the opening cysteine and the closing phenylalanine or tryptophan. Fields, in order: CDR3 protein, CDR3 DNA, J gene, V gene, clone size, D gene. D genes are given only for firm matches. Only some rows state a clone size, as once, few, many or a class for expanded clones.

CDR3: CASSLSGGTNSPLHF; DNA: TGTGCCAGCAGTTTATCGGGGGGCACTAATTCACCCCTCCACTTT; J: TRBJ1-6; V: TRBV28; size: .; D: .
CDR3: CSASDRSGDEQYF; DNA: TGCAGTGCTAGTGACAGGTCGGGGGACGAGCAGTACTTC; J: TRBJ2-7; V: TRBV20-1; size: once; D: .
CDR3: CASGTGYGYTF; DNA: TGTGCCAGCGGGACAGGGTATGGCTACACCTTC; J: TRBJ1-2; V: TRBV7-3; size: .; D: TRBD1
CDR3: CASSLAIGDGYTF; DNA: TGTGCCAGCAGTTTAGCCATAGGAGATGGCTACACCTTC; J: TRBJ1-2; V: TRBV27; size: .; D: .
CDR3: CATSRLDTEQYF; DNA: TGTGCCACCAGCAGATTGGACACCGAGCAGTACTTC; J: TRBJ2-7; V: TRBV15; size: .; D: .
CDR3: CSASGAVSSTDTQYF; DNA: TGCAGTGCTAGTGGGGCAGTATCTAGCACAGATACGCAGTATTTT; J: TRBJ2-3; V: TRBV20-1; size: .; D: .
CDR3: CASRPTGNYGYTF; DNA: TGTGCCAGCAGACCTACAGGGAACTATGGCTACACCTTC; J: TRBJ1-2; V: TRBV6-5; size: .; D: .
CDR3: CASSKEGSGSSYNEQFF; DNA: TGTGCCAGCAGCAAAGAGGGTAGCGGGAGCTCCTACAATGAGCAGTTCTTC; J: TRBJ2-1; V: TRBV21-1; size: .; D: .
CDR3: CASSRDSSLREQYF; DNA: TGTGCCAGCAGCCGGGACAGCTCTCTTCGCGAGCAGTACTTC; J: TRBJ2-7; V: TRBV3-1/TRBV3-2; size: .; D: TRBD1
CDR3: CASSQDWVAGGFTGELFF; DNA: TGCGCCAGCAGCCAAGATTGGGTAGCGGGAGGTTTTACCGGGGAGCTGTTTTTT; J: TRBJ2-2; V: TRBV4-3; size: once; D: TRBD2
CDR3: CASSPRLEQYF; DNA: TGTGCCAGCTCACCACGGCTCGAGCAGTACTTC; J: TRBJ2-7; V: TRBV18; size: .; D: .
CDR3: CASSPWTVTGELFF; DNA: TGTGCCAGCAGCCCGTGGACAGTAACCGGGGAGCTGTTTTTT; J: TRBJ2-2; V: TRBV7-6; size: .; D: .
CDR3: CSAIDPGGKFF; DNA: TGCAGTGCTATCGACCCGGGAGGAAAGTTCTTC; J: TRBJ2-1; V: TRBV20-1; size: .; D: TRBD2
CDR3: CASSSLLAGLMDTQYF; DNA: TGTGCCAGCAGTTCCCTACTAGCGGGCCTGATGGATACGCAGTATTTT; J: TRBJ2-3; V: TRBV28; size: once; D: TRBD2
CDR3: CASSSRVTGNTIYF; DNA: TGTGCCAGCAGCTCCAGGGTAACTGGAAACACCATATATTTT; J: TRBJ1-3; V: TRBV11-2; size: .; D: .
CDR3: CASSPNRDRTSAKNIQYF; DNA: TGCGCCAGCAGCCCCAACCGGGACAGGACCTCAGCCAAAAACATTCAGTACTTC; J: TRBJ2-4; V: TRBV5-1; size: .; D: TRBD1
CDR3: CAISDDRTVTYEQYF; DNA: TGTGCCATCAGTGATGACAGGACGGTAACCTACGAGCAGTACTTC; J: TRBJ2-7; V: TRBV10-3; size: .; D: .
CDR3: CASSLRDRAHGYTF; DNA: TGTGCCAGCAGCCTCCGGGACAGGGCTCATGGCTACACCTTC; J: TRBJ1-2; V: TRBV3-1/TRBV3-2; size: .; D: TRBD1
CDR3: CASSLTRGPSYEQYF; DNA: TGTGCCAGCAGCTTAACGCGTGGTCCCTCCTACGAGCAGTACTTC; J: TRBJ2-7; V: TRBV7-2; size: .; D: .
CDR3: CASSPLTGQGPYEQYF; DNA: TGTGCCAGCAGCCCCTTGACGGGACAGGGGCCCTACGAGCAGTACTTC; J: TRBJ2-7; V: TRBV11-2; size: .; D: TRBD1
CDR3: CASSSGTGSREQYF; DNA: TGTGCCAGCAGTTCCGGGACAGGGTCTCGCGAGCAGTACTTC; J: TRBJ2-7; V: TRBV28; size: .; D: TRBD1
CDR3: CASSGQGAIQPQHF; DNA: TGTGCCAGCTCTGGACAGGGGGCGATTCAGCCCCAGCATTTT; J: TRBJ1-5; V: TRBV2; size: .; D: TRBD1
CDR3: CATSRATGANTGELFF; DNA: TGTGCCACCAGCAGAGCTACAGGGGCGAACACCGGGGAGCTGTTTTTT; J: TRBJ2-2; V: TRBV15; size: once; D: TRBD1
CDR3: CASSASWTSPYEQYF; DNA: TGTGCCAGCAGCGCCAGCTGGACTAGCCCCTACGAGCAGTACTTC; J: TRBJ2-7; V: TRBV7-2; size: .; D: TRBD2
CDR3: CASSSPRETQYF; DNA: TGTGCCAGCAGTTCCCCGAGAGAGACCCAGTACTTC; J: TRBJ2-5; V: TRBV28; size: .; D: .
CDR3: CASSQDQRGSYEQYF; DNA: TGTGCCAGCAGCCAAGACCAGCGGGGGTCCTACGAGCAGTACTTC; J: TRBJ2-7; V: TRBV4-2; size: once; D: TRBD2
CDR3: CASSIFWGGLAGSTDTQYF; DNA: TGTGCCAGTAGTATATTCTGGGGGGGGCTAGCGGGATCGACAGATACGCAGTATTTT; J: TRBJ2-3; V: TRBV19; size: .; D: TRBD2
CDR3: CASSAPGQGYEQYF; DNA: TGTGCCAGCTCAGCGCCGGGACAGGGGTACGAGCAGTACTTC; J: TRBJ2-7; V: TRBV18; size: .; D: TRBD1
CDR3: CASSREGSGEQFF; DNA: TGTGCCAGCAGTAGAGAGGGCTCGGGGGAGCAGTTCTTC; J: TRBJ2-1; V: TRBV6-4; size: once; D: .
CDR3: CASSAQGAVSRYGYTF; DNA: TGTGCCAGCAGCGCACAGGGGGCGGTCAGCCGCTATGGCTACACCTTC; J: TRBJ1-2; V: TRBV7-2; size: once; D: TRBD1
CDR3: CASSDRGSIETQYF; DNA: TGTGCCAGTAGTGACAGGGGGAGTATAGAGACCCAGTACTTC; J: TRBJ2-5; V: TRBV19; size: .; D: TRBD1
CDR3: CASSPRQGRNPNSPLHF; DNA: TGCGCCAGCAGCCCTCGACAGGGGAGGAATCCTAATTCACCCCTCCACTTT; J: TRBJ1-6; V: TRBV5-1; size: .; D: TRBD1
CDR3: CAWREPGQHAEAFF; DNA: TGTGCCTGGAGGGAACCGGGACAACATGCTGAAGCTTTCTTT; J: TRBJ1-1; V: TRBV30; size: once; D: .
CDR3: CASQRQGAGNTIYF; DNA: TGTGCCAGCCAAAGACAGGGAGCTGGAAACACCATATATTTT; J: TRBJ1-3; V: TRBV27; size: .; D: TRBD1
CDR3: CSVENRDRDYEQYF; DNA: TGCAGCGTTGAAAACCGGGACAGGGACTACGAGCAGTACTTC; J: TRBJ2-7; V: TRBV29-1; size: .; D: TRBD1
CDR3: CASSLQGASAQPQHF; DNA: TGTGCCAGCAGCTTGCAGGGGGCGAGTGCTCAGCCCCAGCATTTT; J: TRBJ1-5; V: TRBV5-4; size: .; D: TRBD1
CDR3: CASSRGMPYEQYF; DNA: TGTGCCAGCAGTAGAGGTATGCCCTACGAGCAGTACTTC; J: TRBJ2-7; V: TRBV12-3/TRBV12-4; size: .; D: .